The TCR beta chain described here comes from a study of cytomegalovirus exposure and HLA in healthy donors. Turning to the study itself: Genetic ancestry analysis placed around 76% of the 300 to 400 donors that were genotyped in the Caucasian-associated cluster. Study results and caveats: What a later analysis showed was that several of the most significant clusters appeared linked to common viral pathogens. The study recorded 150 to 200 TCR beta chains that were cytomegalovirus-associated.

This clone was picked up one time. Its target is not known. V was cut by 7 bases and J by 4 bases, with 17 bases left in between. The V gene's germline CDR1 is LGHNT and CDR2 FRNRAP. The CDR3 sequence is 15 residues long. PCR used 60 Vbeta primers and 13 Jbeta primers. The protocol was immunoSEQ multiplex PCR, while the TCRdb copy is restricted to in-frame clones and leaves out a portion. The repertoire includes about 76,000 clones, around three quarters of them detected once, and 9.5% to 13% sits in the top ten. Specimen: PBMCs. This sequence joins TRBV12-5 and TRBJ2-1; TRBD1 is a possible D gene (5 bases). This clonotype was obtained from a male donor in good health and CMV-seropositive. This CDR3 reads CASVDNRQLYNEQFF. The CDR3, as DNA: TGTGCTAGTGTGGATAACAGGCAGCTATACAATGAGCAGTTCTTC.